A selection of T cell receptor beta chains follows, all from one sample in a study of T cell responses to AZD1222 COVID-19 vaccine. Some clones are missing from TCRdb's copy, which holds only in-frame ones; the method was immunoSEQ multiplex PCR. The sample consists of 100,000 to 150,000 clones, 92% of them appearing once. The material was peripheral blood, obtained on day 0 of AZD1222 vaccination. These receptors came from an adult in good health. CDR3s include the opening cysteine and the closing phenylalanine or tryptophan. Fields, in order: J gene, D gene, V gene, clone size, CDR3 DNA, CDR3 protein. D genes are given only for firm matches. The listing skips clone size in some rows; elsewhere it reads once, few, many or a size class.

J gene: TRBJ1-3
D gene: -
V gene: TRBV5-1
clone size: -
CDR3 DNA: TGCGCCAGCAGGGGTATGGACACCATATATTTT
CDR3 protein: CASRGMDTIYF

J gene: TRBJ1-1
D gene: -
V gene: TRBV27
clone size: -
CDR3 DNA: TGTGCCAGCAGTTTGGGGTTGAACACTGAAGCTTTCTTT
CDR3 protein: CASSLGLNTEAFF

J gene: TRBJ1-2
D gene: TRBD1
V gene: TRBV2
clone size: -
CDR3 DNA: TGTGCCAGCACGACCTCAGGGGGCGGCTACACCTTC
CDR3 protein: CASTTSGGGYTF

J gene: TRBJ2-3
D gene: TRBD1
V gene: TRBV7-8
clone size: -
CDR3 DNA: TGTGCCAGCAGCCCGGTACAGGGGGCAACAGATACGCAGTATTTT
CDR3 protein: CASSPVQGATDTQYF

J gene: TRBJ1-6
D gene: -
V gene: TRBV5-6
clone size: -
CDR3 DNA: TGTGCCAGCGGAAGCTTGCGGGTTGGCAATTCACCCCTCCACTTT
CDR3 protein: CASGSLRVGNSPLHF

J gene: TRBJ2-3
D gene: -
V gene: TRBV24-1
clone size: -
CDR3 DNA: TGTGCCACCGGAAGCGGGAGCACAGATACGCAGTATTTT
CDR3 protein: CATGSGSTDTQYF

J gene: TRBJ2-1
D gene: -
V gene: TRBV6-9
clone size: -
CDR3 DNA: TGTGCCAGCAGGGTAGGGCGGAGCTCCTACAATGAGCAGTTCTTC
CDR3 protein: CASRVGRSSYNEQFF

J gene: TRBJ1-2
D gene: -
V gene: TRBV19
clone size: -
CDR3 DNA: TGTGCCAGTAGTATAGCGGATGAAGACTCCGTGAACTATGGCTACACCTTC
CDR3 protein: CASSIADEDSVNYGYTF

J gene: TRBJ1-2
D gene: -
V gene: TRBV2
clone size: -
CDR3 DNA: TGTGCCACCCAACTTGGCCCGGTGTATGGCTACACCTTC
CDR3 protein: CATQLGPVYGYTF

J gene: TRBJ1-2
D gene: -
V gene: TRBV10-3
clone size: -
CDR3 DNA: TGTGCCGCTCGGCACCTGGACATAGAGCCTGCCTACACCTTC
CDR3 protein: CAARHLDIEPAYTF

J gene: TRBJ2-1
D gene: TRBD1
V gene: TRBV14
clone size: -
CDR3 DNA: TGTGCCAGCAGCCAGCTGGGACAGGGGGCAGCCCTTACCTACAATGAGCAGTTCTTC
CDR3 protein: CASSQLGQGAALTYNEQFF

J gene: TRBJ2-2
D gene: -
V gene: TRBV24-1
clone size: -
CDR3 DNA: TGTGCCACCAGCCTGACGGTTACCGGGGAGCTGTTTTTT
CDR3 protein: CATSLTVTGELFF

J gene: TRBJ1-3
D gene: -
V gene: TRBV18
clone size: -
CDR3 DNA: TGTGCCAGCTCACTCGGACGGGCAGACACTGGAAACACCATATATTTT
CDR3 protein: CASSLGRADTGNTIYF

J gene: TRBJ2-6
D gene: -
V gene: TRBV7-2
clone size: -
CDR3 DNA: TGTGCCAGCAGCTCCAGGGTCGGCTCTGGGGCCAACGTCCTGACTTTC
CDR3 protein: CASSSRVGSGANVLTF

J gene: TRBJ2-7
D gene: TRBD2
V gene: TRBV27
clone size: -
CDR3 DNA: TGTGCCAGCAGTCAACGCGCTAGCGGCCCCTACGAGCAGTACTTC
CDR3 protein: CASSQRASGPYEQYF

J gene: TRBJ1-2
D gene: TRBD1
V gene: TRBV11-2
clone size: -
CDR3 DNA: TGTGCCAGCAGCTTAGGGGGACAGAAAAACTATGGCTACACCTTC
CDR3 protein: CASSLGGQKNYGYTF

J gene: TRBJ1-5
D gene: TRBD1
V gene: TRBV5-1
clone size: -
CDR3 DNA: TGCGCCAGCAGCTTGGGGACAGGTGAGAATCAGCCCCAGCATTTT
CDR3 protein: CASSLGTGENQPQHF

J gene: TRBJ1-5
D gene: -
V gene: TRBV4-1
clone size: -
CDR3 DNA: TGCGCCAGCAGCCAACATGGCAATCAGCCCCAGCATTTT
CDR3 protein: CASSQHGNQPQHF

J gene: TRBJ2-3
D gene: -
V gene: TRBV30
clone size: -
CDR3 DNA: TGTGCCTGGAGCAACCCTGGGGTCAGGGCAGATACGCAGTATTTT
CDR3 protein: CAWSNPGVRADTQYF

J gene: TRBJ2-7
D gene: TRBD1
V gene: TRBV5-5
clone size: -
CDR3 DNA: TGTGCCAGCAGCTACAGGGGGCATTTGAACGAGCAGTACTTC
CDR3 protein: CASSYRGHLNEQYF

J gene: TRBJ1-3
D gene: TRBD1
V gene: TRBV18
clone size: few
CDR3 DNA: TGTGCCAGCTCCTATGGGACAGACCCTGGAAACACCATATATTTT
CDR3 protein: CASSYGTDPGNTIYF

J gene: TRBJ1-5
D gene: TRBD1
V gene: TRBV28
clone size: -
CDR3 DNA: TGTGCCAGCAGTTTTATAGGGGGCCTTCAGCCCCAGCATTTT
CDR3 protein: CASSFIGGLQPQHF

J gene: TRBJ2-2
D gene: -
V gene: TRBV19
clone size: once
CDR3 DNA: TGTGCCAGTAGTCCCCTAGGATCACCGGGGGAGCTGTTTTTT
CDR3 protein: CASSPLGSPGELFF

J gene: TRBJ2-5
D gene: -
V gene: TRBV28
clone size: -
CDR3 DNA: TGTGCCAGCAGCAGAGAATTAGGAACCCAGTACTTC
CDR3 protein: CASSRELGTQYF

J gene: TRBJ1-1
D gene: -
V gene: TRBV18
clone size: -
CDR3 DNA: TGTGCCAGCTCACCACCGGGCGGCCACATGGACGGCACTGAAGCTTTCTTT
CDR3 protein: CASSPPGGHMDGTEAFF

J gene: TRBJ2-7
D gene: -
V gene: TRBV21-1
clone size: -
CDR3 DNA: TGTGCCAGCAGCAGAAGGGACAGGGCAATCTCGAAGCAGTACTTC
CDR3 protein: CASSRRDRAISKQYF

J gene: TRBJ2-7
D gene: -
V gene: TRBV24-1
clone size: once
CDR3 DNA: TGTGCCACCAGTGATTCCCGAGCCATCTCCTACGAGCAGTACTTC
CDR3 protein: CATSDSRAISYEQYF

J gene: TRBJ1-4
D gene: TRBD1
V gene: TRBV19
clone size: -
CDR3 DNA: TGTGCCAGTGGACTGACAGGGGGGAATGAAAAACTGTTTTTT
CDR3 protein: CASGLTGGNEKLFF

J gene: TRBJ2-2
D gene: TRBD1
V gene: TRBV3-1/TRBV3-2
clone size: -
CDR3 DNA: TGTGCCAGCAGCCGCACAGGGGGCCCGAACACCGGGGAGCTGTTTTTT
CDR3 protein: CASSRTGGPNTGELFF

J gene: TRBJ1-2
D gene: -
V gene: TRBV28
clone size: -
CDR3 DNA: TGTGCCAGCAGTTTTTTGGGGGGGCAGGGAGGTTATTTTGGCTATGGCTACACCTTC
CDR3 protein: CASSFLGGQGGYFGYGYTF

J gene: TRBJ2-7
D gene: TRBD1
V gene: TRBV9
clone size: few
CDR3 DNA: TGTGCCAGCAGCGTCGGGGACAGGGGGCGCCGGGACGAGCAGTACTTC
CDR3 protein: CASSVGDRGRRDEQYF